The table lists the clone carrying this T cell receptor beta chain with a few counts. Its antigen is unknown. The PCR contained 60 Vbeta and 13 Jbeta primers. Assay used: immunoSEQ multiplex PCR; TCRdb lists only in-frame clones, some missing. The sample yields roughly 150,000 clones, just under 70% seen once. This sample was taken from a study of cytomegalovirus exposure and HLA in healthy donors. Germline V gene lookup returns CDR1 SGHNT and CDR2 YENEEA. The CDR3 has 15 residues. V gave up 4 bases and J gave up 4 bases; unmatched junction bases: 7. Regarding the study as a whole: As immune exposure information, only CMV serostatus was available. Prior analysis indicated that the majority of TCR beta V segments exhibited productivity approximately 87% or approximately 30% of the time.

The clonotype originates from a man aged 55 to 70 in good health and CMV-seronegative. Sequencing was performed on PBMCs. The J gene is TRBJ2-7, the V gene TRBV11-3; 10 bases are shared with TRBD2. The CDR3 sequence is CASSSTSGKNYEQYF. The CDR3 DNA reads as TGTGCCAGCAGCTCTACTAGCGGGAAAAATTACGAGCAGTACTTC.